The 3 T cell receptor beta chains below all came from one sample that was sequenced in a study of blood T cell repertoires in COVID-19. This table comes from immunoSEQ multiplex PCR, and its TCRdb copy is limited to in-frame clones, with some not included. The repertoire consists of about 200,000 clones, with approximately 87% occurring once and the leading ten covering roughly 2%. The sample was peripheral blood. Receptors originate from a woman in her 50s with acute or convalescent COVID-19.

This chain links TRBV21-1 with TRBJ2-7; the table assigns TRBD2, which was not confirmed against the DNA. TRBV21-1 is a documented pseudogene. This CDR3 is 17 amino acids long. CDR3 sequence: CASSRKALAGPTSEQYF. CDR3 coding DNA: TGTGCCAGCAGCAGAAAGGCGCTAGCGGGGCCAACCAGCGAGCAGTACTTC.

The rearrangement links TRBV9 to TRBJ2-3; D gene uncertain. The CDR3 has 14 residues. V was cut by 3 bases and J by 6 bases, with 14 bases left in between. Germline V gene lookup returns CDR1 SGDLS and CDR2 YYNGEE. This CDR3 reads CASSDRSNPDTQYF. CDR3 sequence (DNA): TGTGCCAGCAGCGACCGGTCAAACCCCGATACGCAGTATTTT.

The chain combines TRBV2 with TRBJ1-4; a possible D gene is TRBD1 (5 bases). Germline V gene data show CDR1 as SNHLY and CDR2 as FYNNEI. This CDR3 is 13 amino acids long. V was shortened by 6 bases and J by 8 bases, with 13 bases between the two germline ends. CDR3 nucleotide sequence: TGTGCCAGCAGCGAATTACAGGAGGAAAAACTGTTTTTT. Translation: CASSELQEEKLFF.